This T cell receptor (beta chain) was observed in a study of T cell changes during pregnancy in multiple sclerosis. The data were produced by immunoSEQ multiplex PCR, yet TCRdb's version contains in-frame clones alone and is incomplete. The sample lists about 94,000 clones; about 94% were seen once. The germline V gene encodes CDR1 SEHNR and CDR2 FQNEAQ (reference sequence). This CDR3 has 14 residues. Trimming cost V 1 base and J 0 bases, with 6 bases left between them. The sequence came from a female donor with multiple sclerosis, enrolled in a pregnancy study. The genes are TRBV7-9 and TRBJ1-1; D uncertain. This sample comprised peripheral blood, obtained after pregnancy. CDR3 amino acids: CASSLVKLNTEAFF. In nucleotides, the CDR3 is TGTGCCAGCAGCTTAGTGAAGCTGAACACTGAAGCTTTCTTT. Complete variable domain (other parts from reference TRBV7-9 and TRBJ1-1): DTGVSQNPRHKITKRGQNVTFRCDPISEHNRLYWYRQTLGQGPEFLTYFQNEAQLEKSRLLSDRFSAERPKGSFSTLEIQRTEQGDSAMYLCASSLVKLNTEAFFGQGTRLTVV.